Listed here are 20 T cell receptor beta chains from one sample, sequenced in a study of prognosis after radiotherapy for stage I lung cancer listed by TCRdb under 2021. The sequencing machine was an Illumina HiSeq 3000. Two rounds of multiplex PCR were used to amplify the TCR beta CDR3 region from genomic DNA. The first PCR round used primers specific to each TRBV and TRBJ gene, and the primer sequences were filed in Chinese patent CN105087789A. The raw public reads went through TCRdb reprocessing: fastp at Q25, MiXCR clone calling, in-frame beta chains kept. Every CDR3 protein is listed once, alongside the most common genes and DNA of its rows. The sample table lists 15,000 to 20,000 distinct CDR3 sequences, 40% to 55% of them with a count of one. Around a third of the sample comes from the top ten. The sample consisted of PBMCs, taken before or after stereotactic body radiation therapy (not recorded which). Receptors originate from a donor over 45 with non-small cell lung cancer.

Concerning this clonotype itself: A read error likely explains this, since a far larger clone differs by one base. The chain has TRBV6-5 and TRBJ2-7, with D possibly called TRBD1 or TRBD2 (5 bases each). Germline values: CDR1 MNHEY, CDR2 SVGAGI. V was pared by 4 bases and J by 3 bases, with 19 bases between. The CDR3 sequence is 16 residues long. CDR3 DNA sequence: TGTGCCAGCAGTTTATCCGGGGCGGGTAGCTACTACGAGCAGTACTTC. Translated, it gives CASSLSGAGSYYEQYF.

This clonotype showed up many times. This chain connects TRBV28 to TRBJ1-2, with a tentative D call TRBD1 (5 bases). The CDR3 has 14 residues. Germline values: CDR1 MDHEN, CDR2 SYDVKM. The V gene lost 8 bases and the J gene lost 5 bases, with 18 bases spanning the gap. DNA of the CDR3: TGTGCCAGCTCAATGGGGCCGCGAATGTATGGCTACACCTTC. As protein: CASSMGPRMYGYTF.

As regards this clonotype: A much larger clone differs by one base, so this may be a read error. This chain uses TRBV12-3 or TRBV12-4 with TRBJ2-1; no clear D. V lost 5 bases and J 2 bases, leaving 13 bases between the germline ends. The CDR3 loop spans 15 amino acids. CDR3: CASSKEFRPYNEQFF. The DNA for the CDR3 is TGTGCCAGCAGTAAGGAGTTCCGCCCCTACAATGAGCAGTTCTTC.

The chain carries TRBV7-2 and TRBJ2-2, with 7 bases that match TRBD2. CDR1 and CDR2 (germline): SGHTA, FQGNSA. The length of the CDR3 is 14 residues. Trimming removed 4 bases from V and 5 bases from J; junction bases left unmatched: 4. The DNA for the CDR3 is TGTGCCAGCAGCTGGGATAGCGGGACCGGGGAGCTGTTTTTT. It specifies CASSWDSGTGELFF.

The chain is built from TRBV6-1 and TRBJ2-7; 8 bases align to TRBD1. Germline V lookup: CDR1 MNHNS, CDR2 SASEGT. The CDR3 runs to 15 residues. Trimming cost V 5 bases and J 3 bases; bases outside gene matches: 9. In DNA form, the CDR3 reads TGTGCCAGCAGTCCCGGGACAGGAGCGTACTACGAGCAGTACTTC. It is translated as CASSPGTGAYYEQYF.

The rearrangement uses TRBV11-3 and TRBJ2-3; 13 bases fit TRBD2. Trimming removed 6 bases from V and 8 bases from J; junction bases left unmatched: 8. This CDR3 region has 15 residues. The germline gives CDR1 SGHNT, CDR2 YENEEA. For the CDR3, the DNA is TGTGCCAGCAGAGCAACGACTAGCGGGGGGAGTACGCAGTATTTT. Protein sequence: CASRATTSGGSTQYF. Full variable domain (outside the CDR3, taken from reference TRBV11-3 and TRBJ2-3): EAGVVQSPRYKIIEKKQPVAFWCNPISGHNTLYWYLQNLGQGPELLIRYENEEAVDDSQLPKDRFSAERLKGVDSTLKIQPAELGDSAVYLCASRATTSGGSTQYFGPGTRLTVL.

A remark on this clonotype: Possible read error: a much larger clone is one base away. The CDR3 loop reads CASRPGDTGQETQYF. The CDR3 DNA reads TGCGCCAGCAGACCGGGGGACACAGGGCAAGAGACCCAGTACTTC. The chain is built from TRBV4-1 and TRBJ2-5; D might be TRBD1 or TRBD2, each matching 6 bases. CDR3 length equals 15 residues. The V gene's germline CDR1 is MGHRA and CDR2 YSYEKL. Trimming took 6 bases from V and 2 from J, leaving 16 bases between them.

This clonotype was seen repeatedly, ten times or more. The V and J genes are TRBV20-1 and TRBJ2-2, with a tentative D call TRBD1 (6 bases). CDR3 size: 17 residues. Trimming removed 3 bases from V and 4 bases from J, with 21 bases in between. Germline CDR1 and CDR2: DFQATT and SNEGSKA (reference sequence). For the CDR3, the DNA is TGCAGTGCTAGCGATGTAAAAAAGCAAGGGGGCACCGGGGAGCTGTTTTTT. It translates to CSASDVKKQGGTGELFF.

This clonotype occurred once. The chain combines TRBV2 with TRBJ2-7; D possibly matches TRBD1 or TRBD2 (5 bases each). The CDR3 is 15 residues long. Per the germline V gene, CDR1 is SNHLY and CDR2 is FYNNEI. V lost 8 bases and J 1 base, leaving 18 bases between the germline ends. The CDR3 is CASLGVRDGSYEQYF. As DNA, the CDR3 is TGTGCCAGCCTGGGAGTCCGGGACGGATCCTACGAGCAGTACTTC.

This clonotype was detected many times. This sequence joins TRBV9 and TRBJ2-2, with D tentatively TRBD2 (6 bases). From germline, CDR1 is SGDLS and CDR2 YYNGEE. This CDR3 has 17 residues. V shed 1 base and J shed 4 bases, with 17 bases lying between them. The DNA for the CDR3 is TGTGCCAGCAGCGTAAACGAGCTAGCGAGGCTCACCGGGGAGCTGTTTTTT. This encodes CASSVNELARLTGELFF.

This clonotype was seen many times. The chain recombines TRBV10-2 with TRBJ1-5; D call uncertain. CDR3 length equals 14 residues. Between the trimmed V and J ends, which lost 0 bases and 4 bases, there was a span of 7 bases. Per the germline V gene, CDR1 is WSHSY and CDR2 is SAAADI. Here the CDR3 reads CASSESTGNQPQHF. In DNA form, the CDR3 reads TGCGCCAGCAGTGAGTCAACCGGGAATCAGCCCCAGCATTTT.

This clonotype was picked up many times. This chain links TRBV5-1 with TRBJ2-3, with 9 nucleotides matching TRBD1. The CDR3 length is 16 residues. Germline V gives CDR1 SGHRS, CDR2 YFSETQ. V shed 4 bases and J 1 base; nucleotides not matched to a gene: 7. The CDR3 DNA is TGCGCCAGCAGCAACCGGGACAGGGACGGCACAGATACGCAGTATTTT. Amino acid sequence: CASSNRDRDGTDTQYF.

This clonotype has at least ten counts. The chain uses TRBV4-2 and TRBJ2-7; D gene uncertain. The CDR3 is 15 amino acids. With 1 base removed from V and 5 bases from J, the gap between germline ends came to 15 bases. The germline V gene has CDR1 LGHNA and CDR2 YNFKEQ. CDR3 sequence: CASSQVARNIHEQYF. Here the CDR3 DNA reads TGTGCCAGCAGCCAAGTAGCCAGGAATATCCACGAGCAGTACTTC.

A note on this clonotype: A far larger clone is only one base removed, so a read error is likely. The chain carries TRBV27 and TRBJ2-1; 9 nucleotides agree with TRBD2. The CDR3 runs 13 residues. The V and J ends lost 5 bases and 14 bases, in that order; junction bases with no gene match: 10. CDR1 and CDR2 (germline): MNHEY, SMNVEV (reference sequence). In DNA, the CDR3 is TGTGCCAGCAGTGAAGCTAGCGGGACGGGGAAGTTCTTC. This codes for CASSEASGTGKFF.

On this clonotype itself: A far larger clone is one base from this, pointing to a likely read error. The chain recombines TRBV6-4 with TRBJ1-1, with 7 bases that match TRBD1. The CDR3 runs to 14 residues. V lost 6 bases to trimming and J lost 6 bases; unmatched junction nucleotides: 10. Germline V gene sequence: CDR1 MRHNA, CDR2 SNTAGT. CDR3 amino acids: CASSRRQGHSEAFF. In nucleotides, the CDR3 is TGTGCCAGCAGCCGGAGACAGGGACATTCTGAAGCTTTCTTT.

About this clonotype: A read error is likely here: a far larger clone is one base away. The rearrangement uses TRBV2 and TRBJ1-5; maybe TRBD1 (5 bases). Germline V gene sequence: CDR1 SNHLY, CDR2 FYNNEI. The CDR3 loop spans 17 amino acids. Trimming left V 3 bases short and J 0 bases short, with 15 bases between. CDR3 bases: TGTGCCAGCAGTGAGATACTGACAGTCTATAGCAATCAGCCCCAGCATTTT. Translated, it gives CASSEILTVYSNQPQHF.

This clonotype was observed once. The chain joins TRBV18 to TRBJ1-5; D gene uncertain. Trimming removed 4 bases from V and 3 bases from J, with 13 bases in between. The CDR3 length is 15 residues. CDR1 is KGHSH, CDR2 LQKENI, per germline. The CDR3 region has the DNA TGTGCCAGCTCACTCGAGTGGTTTACCAATCAGCCCCAGCATTTT. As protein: CASSLEWFTNQPQHF.

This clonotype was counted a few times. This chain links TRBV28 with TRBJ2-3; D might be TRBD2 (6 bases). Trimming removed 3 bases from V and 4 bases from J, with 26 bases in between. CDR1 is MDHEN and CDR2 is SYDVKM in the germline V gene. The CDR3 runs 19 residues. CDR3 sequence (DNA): TGTGCCAGCAGTTTCCCAGGACATCATAGCGGAGAGGAGGCAGATACGCAGTATTTT. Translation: CASSFPGHHSGEEADTQYF.

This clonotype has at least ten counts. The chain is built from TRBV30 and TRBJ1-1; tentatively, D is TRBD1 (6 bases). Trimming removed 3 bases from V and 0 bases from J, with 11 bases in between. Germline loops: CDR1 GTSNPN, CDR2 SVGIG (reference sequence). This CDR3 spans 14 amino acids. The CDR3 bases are TGTGCCTGGAGAAGGGACACCATGAACACTGAAGCTTTCTTT. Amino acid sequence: CAWRRDTMNTEAFF.

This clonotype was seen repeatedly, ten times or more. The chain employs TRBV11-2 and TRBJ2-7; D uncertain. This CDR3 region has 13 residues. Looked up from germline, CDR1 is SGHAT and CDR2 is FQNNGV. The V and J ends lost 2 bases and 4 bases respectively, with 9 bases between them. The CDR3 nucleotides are TGTGCCAGCAGCTTACGGCCCTCATACGAGCAGTACTTC. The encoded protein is CASSLRPSYEQYF.